Following are 28 T cell receptor beta chains from one sample sequenced in a study of tumor-infiltrating lymphocytes in glioblastoma multiforme. Multiple V-beta primers and a C-beta primer amplified TCRB from RNA. One entry per CDR3 protein results from TCRdb running MiXCR on the multiplex PCR reads. Of around 30,000 distinct CDR3 sequences listed, roughly 64% are singletons. The sample consisted of brain tumor tissue. The receptor set was obtained from a male donor with glioblastoma.

The chain carries TRBV20-1 and TRBJ1-5; no reliable D call. The V and J ends lost 6 bases and 9 bases respectively, with 15 bases between them. The CDR3 extends over 12 amino acids. The germline CDR1 and CDR2 sequences are DFQATT and SNEGSKA (reference sequence). CDR3 sequence: CSAMDIGRPQHF. DNA for the CDR3: TGCAGTGCCATGGATATTGGTCGGCCCCAGCATTTT.

About this clonotype itself: A much larger clone sits a single nucleotide away, making a read error possible. This sequence joins TRBV12-5 and TRBJ2-1, with D possibly TRBD2 on 5 matching bases. Germline V gene lookup returns CDR1 LGHNT and CDR2 FRNRAP. The CDR3 is 14 amino acids. Trimming pared 7 bases from V and 11 bases from J, leaving 21 bases between. DNA of the CDR3: TGTGCTAGTGCCCTATCCTCTTCCGGGGATAAGCAGTTCTTC. It is translated as CASALSSSGDKQFF.

For this clonotype: It may be a read error: a sequence one base away is much more abundant. The chain is built from TRBV11-2 and TRBJ2-7; TRBD1 matches 8 bases. CDR1 and CDR2 from the germline V gene are SGHAT and FQNNGV. This CDR3 has 15 residues. CDR3 sequence (DNA): TGTGCCAGCATCTTAGGACAGGGAACCGTCCGCGAGCAGTACTTC. As protein: CASILGQGTVREQYF.

The chain carries TRBV29-1 and TRBJ2-3; 10 bases are shared with TRBD1. The tail of the sequence fits TRBJ1-5 better, so the J call may be wrong. The germline gives CDR1 SQVTM, CDR2 ANQGSEA. CDR3 length equals 14 residues. The CDR3 DNA reads as TGCAGTGTTCATGGGACAGGGGTATCAGATACGCAGCATTTT. It codes for CSVHGTGVSDTQHF.

This chain uses TRBV10-3 with TRBJ2-7, with D uncertain. The length of the CDR3 is 14 residues. CDR1 and CDR2 (germline): ENHRY, SYGVKD. V was clipped by 1 base and J by 6 bases, with 13 bases between them. The chain's CDR3 is CAISELTRPGEQYF. In DNA, the CDR3 is TGTGCCATCAGTGAGTTGACTCGACCGGGCGAGCAGTACTTC.

On this clonotype: Because it lacks the conserved phenylalanine or tryptophan at the end, this CDR3 is likely a read error. The chain couples TRBV6-5 to TRBJ2-7; 13 nucleotides line up with TRBD2. This CDR3 spans 17 amino acids. Germline CDR1 is MNHEY and CDR2 is SVGAGI. With 2 bases clipped from V and 3 bases from J, the junction kept 7 bases outside the gene matches. CDR3 coding DNA: TGTGCCAGCAGTTACGAACTAGCGGGGGGGTGGGACTACGAGCAGTACCTC. It codes for CASSYELAGGWDYEQYL.

This clonotype was detected only a few times. The germline gene is not matched at one end of the junction; a read error may be the cause. The chain carries TRBV29-1 and TRBJ2-7, with 12 bases aligning to TRBD1. Germline loops: CDR1 SQVTM, CDR2 ANQGSEA. The CDR3 is made up of 14 amino acids. This CDR3 is CSVEPGQGANEQHF. In DNA, the CDR3 is TGCAGCGTAGAGCCGGGACAGGGGGCCAACGAGCAGCACTTC.

The chain links TRBV10-3 to TRBJ1-5; D gene uncertain. Germline CDR1 is ENHRY and CDR2 is SYGVKD. The V end lost 3 bases, the J end lost 0 bases, and 9 bases lay between the germline ends. The CDR3 extends over 15 amino acids. CDR3 nucleotide sequence: TGTGCCATCAGTGAAGGGAGAAATAGCAATCAGCCCCAGCATTTT. It translates to CAISEGRNSNQPQHF.

As concerns this clonotype: The conserved closing phenylalanine or tryptophan is absent in this CDR3, likely reflecting a read error. The chain is built from TRBV5-4 and TRBJ2-1, with 7 bases matching TRBD2. The CDR3 consists of 15 residues. The germline gives CDR1 SGHNT, CDR2 YYREEE (reference sequence). V gave up 4 bases and J gave up 9 bases; unmatched junction bases: 13. CDR3 amino acids: CASSLDGGYISEQFV. CDR3 nucleotide sequence: TGTGCCAGCAGCCTCGACGGGGGGTATATTAGTGAGCAGTTCGTC.

This clonotype was observed once. The rearrangement uses TRBV30 and TRBJ2-6; no clear D gene. Trimming left V 6 bases short and J 1 base short, with 10 bases between. CDR1 and CDR2 (germline): GTSNPN, SVGIG (reference sequence). This CDR3 is built from 14 residues. The CDR3 is CACLGESGANVLTF. The DNA for the CDR3 is TGTGCCTGTCTTGGGGAATCTGGGGCCAACGTCCTGACTTTC.

Concerning this clonotype: At one of its ends the junction is not consistent with the germline gene, which may arise from a read error. The chain carries TRBV29-1 and TRBJ2-3; D might be TRBD2 (6 bases). This CDR3 contains 13 residues. Germline CDR1 SQVTM, CDR2 ANQGSEA. Here the CDR3 reads CSGDSGGEDRQYF. CDR3 DNA sequence: TGCAGCGGGGACTCAGGAGGCGAAGATAGGCAGTATTTT.

The table lists this clonotype with many counts. The chain joins TRBV6-6 to TRBJ1-3; the D is unclear. The CDR3 spans 17 residues. Trimming stripped 0 bases from V and 0 bases from J, with 12 bases between. Germline V gene lookup returns CDR1 MNHNY and CDR2 SVGAGI (reference sequence). DNA for the CDR3: TGTGCCAGCAGTTACTCAAATCCGACGGTCTCTGGAAACACCATATATTTT. Translation: CASSYSNPTVSGNTIYF.

This clonotype occurred many times. The chain has TRBV10-3 and TRBJ1-3; D is unresolved. The V end was cut by 2 bases, the J end by 5 bases, with 7 bases between. This CDR3 has 13 residues. CDR1 ENHRY and CDR2 SYGVKD come from the germline V gene. CDR3 residues: CAISEDLRNTIYF. The CDR3 DNA reads as TGTGCCATCAGTGAGGATCTTCGAAACACCATATATTTT.

Comment on this clonotype: It may be a read error: a sequence one base away is much more abundant. The chain couples TRBV5-8 to TRBJ1-2; weak D call: TRBD1 (5 bases). Germline-derived CDR1 and CDR2 are SGHTS and YDEGEE. Trimming pared 0 bases from V and 7 bases from J, leaving 16 bases between. This CDR3 contains 15 residues. The CDR3 DNA follows: TGTGCCAGCAGCTTGGGACTCGTAGGAGGGGTTGGCTACACCTTC. This translates into CASSLGLVGGVGYTF. The full variable domain, its missing parts supplied by reference TRBV5-8 and TRBJ1-2, is EAGVTQSPTHLIKTRGQQATLRCSPISGHTSVYWYQQALGLGLQFLLWYDEGEERNRGNFPPRFSGRQFPNYSSELNVNALELEDSALYLCASSLGLVGGVGYTFGSGTRLTVV.

The genes are TRBV30 and TRBJ2-1; TRBD1 aligns across 12 bases. This CDR3 is 15 amino acids long. Losses at the gene ends were 3 bases for V and 6 bases for J; bases not matched to a gene: 6. Per the germline V gene, CDR1 is GTSNPN and CDR2 is SVGIG (reference sequence). The CDR3 bases are TGTGCCTGGAGCGCCGGGACAGGGGGCATCAATGAGCAGTTCTTC. Amino acid sequence: CAWSAGTGGINEQFF. Full variable domain (rest looked up from reference TRBV30 and TRBJ2-1): SQTIHQWPATLVQPVGSPLSLECTVEGTSNPNLYWYRQAAGRGLQLLFYSVGIGQISSEVPQNLSASRPQDRQFILSSKKLLLSDSGFYLCAWSAGTGGINEQFFGPGTRLTVL.

The V call is TRBV5-4, the J call TRBJ2-1, with 7 bases matching TRBD1. The length of the CDR3 is 13 residues. Germline V gene sequence: CDR1 SGHNT, CDR2 YYREEE (reference sequence). V lost 8 bases, J lost 12 bases, and 14 bases stayed unmatched. The CDR3 DNA sequence: TGTGCCAGTAGCCAGACAGGGTTGATTGGGCAGTTCTTC. Translating gives CASSQTGLIGQFF.

Notes on this clonotype: One junction end disagrees with the germline gene, perhaps due to a read error. J is TRBJ2-7 and V is TRBV20-1; the D gene could be TRBD1 or TRBD2 (6 bases each). The CDR3 consists of 12 residues. Germline lookup yields CDR1 DFQATT and CDR2 SNEGSKA (reference sequence). The CDR3 sequence: CSASSRGAEQCF. The CDR3 DNA is TGCAGTGCTAGTTCTAGGGGGGCCGAGCAGTGCTTC.

DNA of the CDR3: TGCAATGTCCCGACAGGGGGCAGAGATACGCAGTATTTT. It codes for CNVPTGGRDTQYF. The gene calls are TRBV20-1 and TRBJ2-3, with 10 bases identical to TRBD1. The CDR3 runs 13 residues. Germline lookup yields CDR1 DFQATT and CDR2 SNEGSKA (reference sequence).

Details on this clonotype: A junction end diverges from the germline sequence, so it may reflect a read error. This rearrangement joins TRBV11-2 to TRBJ2-2; D perhaps matches TRBD2 (6 bases). In germline, CDR1 is SGHAT, CDR2 FQNNGV. The length of the CDR3 is 14 residues. The CDR3 region has the DNA TGTGCAAGCAGCCACGGACTAATCCCCGGGGAGCTGTTTTTT. Residues: CASSHGLIPGELFF.

This clonotype was recorded at least ten times. This chain links TRBV30 with TRBJ2-7, with D unresolved. The CDR3 covers 11 residues. Trimming pared 0 bases from V and 9 bases from J, leaving 9 bases between. In germline, CDR1 is GTSNPN, CDR2 SVGIG (reference sequence). CDR3 loop: CAWSVGNGQYF. The DNA of the CDR3 is TGTGCCTGGAGTGTGGGCAACGGGCAGTACTTC.

Concerning this clonotype itself: This sequence may be a read error, since a much larger clone differs from it by one base. The chain joins TRBV30 to TRBJ1-6; D remains unclear. The CDR3 consists of 14 residues. CDR1 and CDR2 from the germline V gene are GTSNPN and SVGIG (reference sequence). The CDR3 region is CAWSVRGYNSSLHF. The DNA for the CDR3 is TGTGCCTGGAGTGTACGTGGATATAATTCATCCCTCCACTTT.

To note about this clonotype: This may be a read error, as it is one base from a much larger clone. This chain connects TRBV14 to TRBJ2-2; 10 nucleotides align to TRBD1. From germline, CDR1 is SGHDN and CDR2 FVKESK. V lost 4 bases and J lost 7; bases outside the gene matches: 12. The length of the CDR3 is 17 residues. The CDR3 loop reads CASSRTAGQGHIGELFF. Here the CDR3 DNA reads TGTGCCAGCAGCCGGACGGCGGGACAGGGGCACATCGGGGAGCTGTTTTTT.

The chain is built from TRBV30 and TRBJ1-3; D is perhaps TRBD1 (5 bases). CDR1 and CDR2 (germline): GTSNPN, SVGIG (reference sequence). The CDR3 has 19 residues. Trimming took off 4 bases at V and 0 bases at J, with 25 bases between the two ends. CDR3 sequence reads: CAWMGTRDGQTHSGNTIYF. CDR3 in DNA: TGTGCCTGGATGGGGACCCGGGACGGACAAACCCACTCTGGAAACACCATATATTTT.

In the case of this clonotype: A much larger clone sits a single nucleotide away, making a read error possible. This chain links TRBV20-1 with TRBJ2-7; no clear D gene. Trimming took 6 bases from V and 2 from J, leaving 8 bases between them. Germline-derived CDR1 and CDR2 are DFQATT and SNEGSKA (reference sequence). The CDR3 is made up of 11 amino acids. CDR3 residues: CSAMDAYEQYF. The CDR3 coding sequence is TGCAGTGCGATGGACGCCTACGAGCAGTACTTC.

Only a few counts were recorded for this clonotype. Possible read error: a much larger clone is one base away. V and J are TRBV4-1 and TRBJ2-7; 12 bases match TRBD2. The CDR3 totals 16 residues. Germline V gene lookup returns CDR1 MGHRA and CDR2 YSYEKL. The CDR3 nucleotides are TGCACCAGCAGCCAGAGGACTAGCGGGACTTCCTACGAGCAGTACTTC. Encoded protein: CTSSQRTSGTSYEQYF.

About this clonotype itself: The junction differs from germline at one of its ends, possibly a read error. This sequence joins TRBV10-1 and TRBJ2-7; unclear D gene. The CDR3 runs to 13 residues. CDR1 is WNHNN, CDR2 SYGVQD, per germline (reference sequence). The CDR3: CASSTNPMGEQYF. The DNA of the CDR3 is TGCGCAAGCAGTACCAATCCGATGGGGGAGCAGTACTTC.

A note on this clonotype: Compared with germline, one end of the junction differs, possibly owing to a read error. V gene TRBV5-4 combines with J gene TRBJ2-1; TRBD2 matches at 16 bases. This CDR3 spans 17 amino acids. Germline lookup yields CDR1 SGHNT and CDR2 YYREEE (reference sequence). The CDR3 DNA reads TGTGCCACCTATCCCGGGACTAGCGGGAGGGCCTACAATGGGCAGTTCTTC. As protein: CATYPGTSGRAYNGQFF.

This clonotype was observed at least ten times. Since a much larger clone is just one base distant, this may be a read error. The CDR3 end shows no conserved phenylalanine or tryptophan, and so a read error is likely. The chain couples TRBV20-1 to TRBJ2-2, with D possibly being TRBD2 (5 bases). CDR1 and CDR2 (germline): DFQATT, SNEGSKA (reference sequence). The CDR3 loop spans 14 amino acids. V lost 4 bases to trimming and J lost 5 bases, with 14 bases between them. The CDR3 DNA sequence: TGCAGTGCTATATCCGGGGATACTACCGGGGAGCTGTTTTTA. Translating gives CSAISGDTTGELFL.